This T cell receptor (beta chain) came from a study of T cell responses to AZD1222 COVID-19 vaccine. Whole-study findings and limits: The breadth and depth of Spike-specific TCRs increased once two AZD1222 doses had been given. Baseline testing showed seropositivity in only 6 or 7 AZD1222 recipients. Sampling that yielded the repertoires occurred only after the peak T cell response.

This clone was picked up a small number of times. Its antigen is currently unknown. V was clipped by 4 bases and J by 3 bases; unmatched bases: 8. This CDR3 has 16 residues. Germline values: CDR1 LNHNV, CDR2 YYDKDF (reference sequence). Assay: immunoSEQ multiplex PCR; the TCRdb copy retains only in-frame clones and omits some. This sample yields fewer than 30,000 clones, of which around 86% are seen a single time; 6.5% to 10% belongs to the top ten. The genes are TRBV15 and TRBJ2-5, with TRBD1 matching over 10 bases. The specimen was peripheral blood, collected 28 days after the second AZD1222 dose. This receptor was taken from an adult who received the AZD1222 COVID-19 vaccine. The CDR3 spells CATSKSTGTGEETQYF. The DNA for the CDR3 is TGTGCCACCAGCAAATCGACCGGGACAGGGGAAGAGACCCAGTACTTC.